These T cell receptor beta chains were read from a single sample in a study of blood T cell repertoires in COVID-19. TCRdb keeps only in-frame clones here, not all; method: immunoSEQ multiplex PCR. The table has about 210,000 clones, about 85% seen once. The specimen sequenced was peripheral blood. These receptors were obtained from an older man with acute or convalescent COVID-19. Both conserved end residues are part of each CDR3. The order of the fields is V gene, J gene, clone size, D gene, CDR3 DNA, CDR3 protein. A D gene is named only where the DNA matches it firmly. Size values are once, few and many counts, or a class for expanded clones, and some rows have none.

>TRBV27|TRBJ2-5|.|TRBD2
TGTGCCAGCAGTTTGGCCGGGACTAGCAGACTGTCGGGAGAGACCCAGTACTTC
CASSLAGTSRLSGETQYF
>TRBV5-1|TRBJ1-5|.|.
TGCGCCAGCAGCTTGGATGGGGGAGGGAGTCAGCCCCAGCATTTT
CASSLDGGGSQPQHF
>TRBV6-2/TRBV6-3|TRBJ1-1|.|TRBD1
TGTGCCAGCAGCGAATCTAAGACAGGGACGAACACTGAAGCTTTCTTT
CASSESKTGTNTEAFF
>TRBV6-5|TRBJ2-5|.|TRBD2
TGTGCCAGCAGAGGGGAGGGCCGAGGGGAGACCCAGTACTTC
CASRGEGRGETQYF
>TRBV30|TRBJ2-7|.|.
TGTGCCTGGAGGGTGACATCTTCCTACGAGCAGTACTTC
CAWRVTSSYEQYF
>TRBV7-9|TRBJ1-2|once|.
TGTGCCAGCAGCTTAAGTGGCCAGGCTACTGTCCATGGCTACACCTTC
CASSLSGQATVHGYTF
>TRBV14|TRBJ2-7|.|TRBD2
TGTGCCAGCAGCCGAGGACTAGCGGGATCCTACGAGCAGTACTTC
CASSRGLAGSYEQYF
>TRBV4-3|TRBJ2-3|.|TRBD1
TGCGCCAGCAGCCAAGGGGCCGGACAGGGGAGTATCACGCAGTATTTT
CASSQGAGQGSITQYF
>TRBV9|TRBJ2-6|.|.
TGTGCCAGCATACTAAAGATAGGTTCTGGGGCCAACGTCCTGACTTTC
CASILKIGSGANVLTF
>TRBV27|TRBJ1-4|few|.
TGTGCCAGCAGTTTGGGCCGGGGTAATGAAAAACTGTTTTTT
CASSLGRGNEKLFF
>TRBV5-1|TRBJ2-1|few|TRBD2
TGCGCCAGCAGCCCATCTGGACTAGCGGGGAAGAATGAGCAGTTCTTC
CASSPSGLAGKNEQFF
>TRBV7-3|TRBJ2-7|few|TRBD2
TGTGCCAGCAGCTTAGAAGGGACTAGCGGGAACTCCGAGCAGTACTTC
CASSLEGTSGNSEQYF
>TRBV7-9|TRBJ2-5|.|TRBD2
TGTGCCAGCAGAGGACTAGCGGGAGAGACCCAGTACTTC
CASRGLAGETQYF
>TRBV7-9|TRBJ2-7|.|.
TGTGCCAGCAGCTTAGGGCCGCTCTCCTACGAGCAGTACTTC
CASSLGPLSYEQYF
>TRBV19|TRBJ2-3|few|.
TGTGCCAGTAGTATAAGGACTTTTACAGATACGCAGTATTTT
CASSIRTFTDTQYF
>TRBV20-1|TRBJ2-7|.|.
TGCAGTTGGGGGGCCTACGAGCAGTACTTC
CSWGAYEQYF
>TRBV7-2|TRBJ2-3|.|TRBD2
TGTGCCAGCAGTCCTTGGGGGGGACTAGCGGGACTTGCGCAGTATTTT
CASSPWGGLAGLAQYF
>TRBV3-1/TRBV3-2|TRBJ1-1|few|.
TGTGCCAGCAGCCAATACCAGGGCAGCTCTGAAGGCACTGAAGCTTTCTTT
CASSQYQGSSEGTEAFF
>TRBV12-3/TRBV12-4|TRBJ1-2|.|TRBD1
TGTGCCAGCAGCAGACAGGGGCCGGGTGGCTACACCTTC
CASSRQGPGGYTF
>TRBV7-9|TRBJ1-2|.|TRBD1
TGTGCCAGCAGCGATGGGACAGGGGCGAGGGGAGTCTATGGCTACACCTTC
CASSDGTGARGVYGYTF
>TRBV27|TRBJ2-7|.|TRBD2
TGTGCCAGCGCGACTAGCGGGAGTACCCACGAGCAGTACTTC
CASATSGSTHEQYF
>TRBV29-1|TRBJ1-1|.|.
TGCAGCGGGGGCACAGGGCAGAACACTGAAGCTTTCTTT
CSGGTGQNTEAFF
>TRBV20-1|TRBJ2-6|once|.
TGCAGTGCTAGTATGGGACAAGGGCTCTCTGGGGCCAACGTCCTGACTTTC
CSASMGQGLSGANVLTF
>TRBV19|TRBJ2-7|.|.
TGTGCCAGTAGTATGGGATGGGGAGGAGGTTCCTACGAGCAGTACTTC
CASSMGWGGGSYEQYF
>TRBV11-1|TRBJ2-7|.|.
TGTGCCAGCAGCTTAGAACCAACCAGCTCCTACGAGCAGTACTTC
CASSLEPTSSYEQYF
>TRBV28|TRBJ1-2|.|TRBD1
TGTGCCAGCAGTTTCGGAACTTGGACAGGGGGCGACTATGGCTACACCTTC
CASSFGTWTGGDYGYTF
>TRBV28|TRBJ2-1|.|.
TGTGCCAGCAGTCTCGACAGCTACAATGAGCAGTTCTTC
CASSLDSYNEQFF
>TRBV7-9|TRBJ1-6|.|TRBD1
TGTGCCAGCAGCAGGGACAGGGGCAATTCACCCCTCCACTTT
CASSRDRGNSPLHF
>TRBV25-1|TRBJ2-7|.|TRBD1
TGTGCCAGCAGTGCCCTACCGGGACAGGGCCCCTACGAGCAGTACTTC
CASSALPGQGPYEQYF
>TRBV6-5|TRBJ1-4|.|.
TGTGCCACGCACACCTATGAAAAACTGTTTTTT
CATHTYEKLFF
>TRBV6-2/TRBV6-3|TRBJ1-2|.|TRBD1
TGTGCCAGCAGTTACTCGACAGGGTCGTTTGGCTATGGCTACACCTTC
CASSYSTGSFGYGYTF
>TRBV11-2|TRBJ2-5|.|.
TGTGCCAGCAGCTCTCGGAATCGGGGAGAGACCCAGTACTTC
CASSSRNRGETQYF
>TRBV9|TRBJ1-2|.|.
TGTGCCAGCAGCGTAAGCGGGGCTGGCTACACCTTC
CASSVSGAGYTF
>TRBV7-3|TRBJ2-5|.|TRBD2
TGTGCCAGCAGCTTAACCAGCGGGGGGACCCAGTACTTC
CASSLTSGGTQYF
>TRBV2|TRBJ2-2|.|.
TGTGCCAGCAGTGAAGCGGGGAGCGCCGGGGAGCTGTTTTTT
CASSEAGSAGELFF
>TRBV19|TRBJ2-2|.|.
TGTGCCAGTAGTACCGGCGGTGGGGGGTTGAACACCGGGGAGCTGTTTTTT
CASSTGGGGLNTGELFF